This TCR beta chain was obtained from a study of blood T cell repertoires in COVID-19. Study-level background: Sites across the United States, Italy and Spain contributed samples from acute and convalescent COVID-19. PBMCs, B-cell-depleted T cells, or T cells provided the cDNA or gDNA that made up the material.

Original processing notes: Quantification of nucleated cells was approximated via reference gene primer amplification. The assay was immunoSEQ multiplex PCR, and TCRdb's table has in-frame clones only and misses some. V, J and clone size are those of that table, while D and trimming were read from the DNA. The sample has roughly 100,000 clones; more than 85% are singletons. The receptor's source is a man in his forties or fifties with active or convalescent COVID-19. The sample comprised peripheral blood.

In DNA, the CDR3 is TGTGCCAGCTCTACCCTCGGGGGAAGACAAGAGACCCAGTACTTC. As protein: CASSTLGGRQETQYF. The chain carries TRBV7-2 and TRBJ2-5; a possible D gene is TRBD2 (6 bases). V dropped 8 bases and J dropped 2 bases, with 18 bases sitting between them. The CDR3 runs to 15 residues. Germline CDR1 reads SGHTA; CDR2 reads FQGNSA.